Sequencing of this T cell receptor beta chain was carried out in a study of T cells expressing NK-cell markers. The CDR3 runs to 14 residues. In germline, CDR1 is SEHNR, CDR2 FQNEAQ (reference sequence). From the 5' RACE reads, TCRdb lists one entry per CDR3 protein and no DNA. This repertoire includes about 550,000 distinct CDR3 sequences. Sequenced sample: blood T cells: a sorted CD56 or NKG2C T cell subset, CD4+ or CD8+ T cells, or bulk PBMC T cells (not recorded which). The source is a man younger than 35 in good health. The V call is TRBV7-9, the J call TRBJ2-1; TCRdb selects TRBD1, and the lack of DNA leaves this call unchecked. CDR3 loop: CAGGPRSSYNEQFF.